This T cell receptor beta chain was found in a study of graft-versus-host responses after intestinal transplantation (dated by TCRdb to the early 2020s). In terms of the full investigation: Multivisceral, liver-intestinal, or isolated intestinal transplants were received by the recipients. Anti-thymocyte globulin induction was given to all recipients, followed by maintenance tacrolimus and steroids for approximately 3 years. After intestinal transplantation, graft-versus-host and host-versus-graft alloreactive T cell clones in the graft, circulation and bone marrow were tracked using bulk TCR-beta CDR3 sequencing. Alloreactive clones were identified by sequencing pre-transplant mixed lymphocyte reaction products and comparing these products with unstimulated pre-transplant donor and recipient T cells. Of the 20 to 25 intestinal transplant recipients enrolled in the cohort, one of whom was a retransplant, a few patients without pretransplant specimens were excluded. A peak of at least 4% donor T cells among recipient peripheral blood mononuclear cells was the definition used for donor T cell macrochimerism. Rather than being sequenced by the commercial service, samples from a few later patients were sequenced in-house on an Illumina MiSeq and processed with MiXCR.

Per the germline V gene (reference sequence), SGHNT is the CDR1 and YYREEE is the CDR2. Trimming at the junction amounts to 2 bases on V and 4 bases on J, and the germline ends lie 7 bases apart. The cysteine opens and the phenylalanine closes a CDR3 of 12 amino acids. Just CDR3 DNA is preserved here, 36 bases in frame from base 1. As regards this clone: Its antigen is not yet known. No quality values exist for individual bases; no much larger clone is one base distant.

What this sample's time point label stands for: cells obtained before transplantation from donor or recipient. CD3+CD4+ and CD3+CD8+ populations were FACS-sorted from unstimulated pre-transplant donor and recipient cells taken from spleen or lymph nodes. The investigation overall reported the following: GvH clones turned up in recipient bone marrow, with some appearing earlier in ileal mucosa or blood, a pattern consistent with an intestinal mucosal origin. Conclusions were limited by the relatively low number and heterogeneity of intestinal transplant patients. Early after transplant, declines in HvG clones were associated with peak levels of circulating GvH clones. In the allografts of patients with donor T cell macrochimerism, GvH to HvG T cell clonal ratios were high.

Libraries were constructed by the immunoSEQ multiplex PCR assay. For most patients, genomic DNA was isolated with the Qiagen DNeasy Blood and Tissue Kit and sent frozen to Adaptive Biotechnologies for TCR sequencing. For most patients, genomic DNA was subjected to high-throughput TCR-beta CDR3 sequencing by Adaptive Biotechnologies. On the authors' methods: Adaptive's ImmunoSEQ software supplied the TCR sequencing data for approximately 18 patients, while MiXCR and VDJtools were used to process a few other patients. To correct CD4 versus CD8 sorting errors, sequences present in both subsets at a frequency ratio below 5:1 were removed. Because the origin of CDR3 nucleotide sequences shared between donor and recipient could not be assigned, those sequences were removed. To be classed as alloreactive, a clone needed at least 2-fold expansion over unstimulated cells and a minimum CFSE-low frequency of 0.002% (template counts) or 0.001% (read counts). Mappable clones were those detected in sequenced pre-transplant spleen, lymph node, or MLR CFSE-low populations of the donor or recipient. The cumulative frequency of alloreactive clones was calculated as a percentage of all sequences, weighted by copy number. This immuneACCESS table, as held by TCRdb, lists in-frame sequences with V and J called but not all clones. Of the missing ones, under half trace to an unresolved V gene in checked studies; the others have no known cause. The DNA was the basis for D and trimming; V, J and clone size are from that table. The sample profile shows over 65,000 clones; approximately 90% of them were found once. 7.6% of the sample goes to the ten largest clones.

The receptor was isolated from a human donor who was the organ donor for an intestinal transplant. Here the sequenced sample was unstimulated CD8+ T cells sorted from spleen or lymph node cells, taken before transplant. The V and J segments used are TRBV5-4 and TRBJ2-7, with the identity of the D gene unclear. Here is the DNA: TGTGCCAGCAGCTTACTGGGGTACGAGCAGTACTTC. Translated, this gives CASSLLGYEQYF.